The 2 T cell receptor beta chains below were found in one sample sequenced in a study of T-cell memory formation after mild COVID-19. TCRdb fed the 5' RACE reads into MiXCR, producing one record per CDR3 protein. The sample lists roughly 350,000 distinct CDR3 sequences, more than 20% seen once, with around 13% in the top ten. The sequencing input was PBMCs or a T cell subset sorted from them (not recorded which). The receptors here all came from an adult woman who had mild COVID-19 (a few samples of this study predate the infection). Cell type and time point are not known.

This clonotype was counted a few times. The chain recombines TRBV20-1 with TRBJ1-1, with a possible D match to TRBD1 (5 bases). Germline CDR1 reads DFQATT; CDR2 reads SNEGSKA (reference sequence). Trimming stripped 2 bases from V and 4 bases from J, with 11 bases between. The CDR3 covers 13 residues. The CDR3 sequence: CSARWDRITEAFF. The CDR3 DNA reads TGCAGTGCTAGATGGGACCGCATCACTGAAGCTTTCTTT.

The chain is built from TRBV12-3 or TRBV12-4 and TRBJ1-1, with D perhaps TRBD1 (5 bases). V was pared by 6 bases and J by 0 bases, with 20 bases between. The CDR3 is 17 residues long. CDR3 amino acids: CASRPGSLRGLNTEAFF. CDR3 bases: TGTGCCAGCAGACCGGGCTCATTGAGGGGATTGAACACTGAAGCTTTCTTT.